This T cell receptor (beta chain) was captured by sequencing in a study of cytomegalovirus exposure and HLA in healthy donors. Study-level points and caveats: Cytomegalovirus status was reportedly diagnosed by the classifier with high specificity and sensitivity. Later genetic work tied a missense DCLRE1C variant to beta-chain V and J trimming. TCR beta sequences reportedly predicted the HLA-A and HLA-B alleles of most subjects accurately. In a later analysis, an Asian-associated ancestry cluster reportedly showed fewer N-insertions than the approximately 620-donor mean.

This clone was found once. Its antigen is as yet unknown. PCR involved 60 Vbeta and 13 Jbeta primers. TCRdb keeps only in-frame clones here, not all; method: immunoSEQ multiplex PCR. In the table there are around 170,000 clones, around four fifths of which are singletons. This CDR3 spans 14 amino acids. The V and J ends lost 0 bases and 8 bases respectively, with 11 bases between them. Germline CDR1 reads MNHEY; CDR2 reads SVGAGI. The sample taken for sequencing was PBMCs. V gene TRBV6-5 combines with J gene TRBJ2-1; D gene ambiguous. The source is a woman younger than 30 in good health and CMV-seronegative. CDR3 bases: TGTGCCAGCAGTTACTCGAGGCCCGGGTATGAGCAGTTCTTC. It specifies CASSYSRPGYEQFF.